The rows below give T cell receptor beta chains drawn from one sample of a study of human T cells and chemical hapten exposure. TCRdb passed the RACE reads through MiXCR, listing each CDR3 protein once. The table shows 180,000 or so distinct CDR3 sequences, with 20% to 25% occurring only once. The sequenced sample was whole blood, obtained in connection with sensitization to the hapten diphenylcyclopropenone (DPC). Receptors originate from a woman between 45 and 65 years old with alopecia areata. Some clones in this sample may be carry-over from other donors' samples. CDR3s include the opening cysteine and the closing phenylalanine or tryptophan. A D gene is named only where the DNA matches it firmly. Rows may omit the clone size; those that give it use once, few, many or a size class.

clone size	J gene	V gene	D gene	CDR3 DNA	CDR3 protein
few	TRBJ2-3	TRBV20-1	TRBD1	TGCAGCCTCCGGGACAGGGGAATAGATACGCAGTATTTT	CSLRDRGIDTQYF
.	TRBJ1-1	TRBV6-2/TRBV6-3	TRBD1	TGTGCCAGCAGTAGACAGGGGGAAGCTTTCTTT	CASSRQGEAFF
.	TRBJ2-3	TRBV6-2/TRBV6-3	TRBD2	TGTGCCAGCAGTCCCAGACTAGCGGGAGGACCAGATACGCAGTATTTT	CASSPRLAGGPDTQYF
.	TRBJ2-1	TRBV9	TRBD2	TGTGCCAGCAGCCCACGACTAGCGGGAAGGGTTGATGAGCAGTTCTTC	CASSPRLAGRVDEQFF
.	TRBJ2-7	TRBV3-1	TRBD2	TGTGCCAGCAGCCCCCGTGGGCGGGGGGACTACGAGCAGTACTTC	CASSPRGRGDYEQYF
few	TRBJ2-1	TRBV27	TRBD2	TGTGCCAGCAGTTACGGACTAGCGGGCATCCACAATGAGCAGTTCTTC	CASSYGLAGIHNEQFF
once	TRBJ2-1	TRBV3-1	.	TGTGCCAGCAGCCAGGTTAGAGACAATGAGCAGTTCTTC	CASSQVRDNEQFF
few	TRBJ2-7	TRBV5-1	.	TGCGCCACCAGGGAGGCCCTCGATTCCCACGAGCAGTACTTC	CATREALDSHEQYF
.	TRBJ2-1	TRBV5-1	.	TGCGCCAGCAGCTTGGCCCAGGGCTCCTACAATGAGCAGTTCTTC	CASSLAQGSYNEQFF
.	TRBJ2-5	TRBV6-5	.	TGTGCCAGCAGTTATATGGGCCAAGAGACCCAGTACTTC	CASSYMGQETQYF
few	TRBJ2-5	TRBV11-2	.	TGTGCCAGCAGCTTCGGGAGAGCGGAGACCCAGTACTTC	CASSFGRAETQYF
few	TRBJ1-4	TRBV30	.	TGTGCCCGGGGGGCTACCGGGTCAACTAATGAAAAACTGTTTTTT	CARGATGSTNEKLFF
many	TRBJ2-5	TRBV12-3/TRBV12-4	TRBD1	TGTGCCAGCAGCCCGTTGGGACAGGGAGGAGAGACCCAGTACTTC	CASSPLGQGGETQYF
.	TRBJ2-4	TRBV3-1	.	TGTGCCAGCAGGGAGCGGTCTAGCCCTGGATCCAAAAACATTCAGTACTTC	CASRERSSPGSKNIQYF
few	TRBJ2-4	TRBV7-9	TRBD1	TGTGCCAGCAGCCAGGGGGTGTCTGGGCGGGACATTCAGTACTTC	CASSQGVSGRDIQYF
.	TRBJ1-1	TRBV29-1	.	TGCAGCGTTGCACCCATCTCGAACACTGAAGCTTTCTTT	CSVAPISNTEAFF
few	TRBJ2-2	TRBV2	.	TGTGCCAGCAGTGATGTTAGCGGCCCCCCTTTTACCGGGGAGCTGTTTTTT	CASSDVSGPPFTGELFF
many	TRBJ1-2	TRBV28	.	TGTGCCAGCAGTTCACGTTATGGCTACACCTTC	CASSSRYGYTF
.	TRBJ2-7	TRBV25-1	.	TGTGCCAGCAGTGAATCGTGGTCTACCCTATACTACGAGCAGTACTTC	CASSESWSTLYYEQYF
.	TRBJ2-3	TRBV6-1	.	TGTGCCAGCAGTGGCGGTAGCGGGACAGTTAATACGCAGTATTTT	CASSGGSGTVNTQYF
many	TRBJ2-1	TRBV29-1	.	TGCAGCGTGGCGAGGAGGGTAGAGGACAATGAGCAGTTCTTC	CSVARRVEDNEQFF
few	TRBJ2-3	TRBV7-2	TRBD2	TGTGCCAGCAGCTTACTACCACTAGCGGGAGCATCCGCAGATACGCAGTATTTT	CASSLLPLAGASADTQYF
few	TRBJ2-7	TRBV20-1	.	TGCAGTGCTAGAGACTCAGGGAGATCCTACGAGCAGTACTTC	CSARDSGRSYEQYF